One and the same sample provided the 20 T cell receptor beta chains below, sequenced in a study of blood T cell repertoires in COVID-19. The table came from immunoSEQ multiplex PCR; TCRdb's copy has only in-frame clones and leaves some out. This sample has about 120,000 clones, with around 87% found just once. Sequenced input: peripheral blood. The source is a woman in her forties or fifties with acute or convalescent COVID-19.

The CDR3, as DNA: TGTGCCAGCAGCGGATCCCGGGACAGCTACGAGCAGTACTTC. Translating it yields CASSGSRDSYEQYF. The rearrangement links TRBV5-4 to TRBJ2-7; 7 bases line up with TRBD1. The CDR3 is 14 amino acids. V gave up 4 bases and J gave up 3 bases; unmatched junction bases: 7. CDR1 is SGHNT and CDR2 is YYREEE in the germline V gene (reference sequence).

The count of this clone is one. The chain recombines TRBV24-1 with TRBJ2-5; 12 bases match TRBD1. V was clipped by 2 bases and J by 5 bases; unmatched bases: 8. The CDR3 runs to 17 residues. The germline gives CDR1 KGHDR, CDR2 SFDVKD. The DNA for the CDR3 is TGTGCCACCAGTGATTACCGGGACAGGGGGCGGGGGGAGACCCAGTACTTC. Amino acid sequence: CATSDYRDRGRGETQYF.

CDR3 loop: CASSFFPEGGNEQFF. The CDR3, as DNA: TGCGCCAGCAGCTTTTTTCCAGAGGGGGGGAATGAGCAGTTCTTC. V gene TRBV5-1 combines with J gene TRBJ2-1; D may be TRBD2 (7 bases). V was cut by 2 bases and J by 7 bases, with 16 bases left in between. CDR1 SGHRS and CDR2 YFSETQ come from the germline V gene. The CDR3 is made up of 15 amino acids. Based on the CDR3 plus reference TRBV5-1 and TRBJ2-1, the full variable domain is KAGVTQTPRYLIKTRGQQVTLSCSPISGHRSVSWYQQTPGQGLQFLFEYFSETQRNKGNFPGRFSGRQFSNSRSEMNVSTLELGDSALYLCASSFFPEGGNEQFFGPGTRLTVL.

The chain employs TRBV18 and TRBJ1-1; 10 nucleotides line up with TRBD1. The CDR3 consists of 15 residues. Losses at the gene ends were 3 bases for V and 0 bases for J; bases not matched to a gene: 1. Germline V gene lookup returns CDR1 KGHSH and CDR2 LQKENI. The CDR3 DNA follows: TGTGCCAGCTCACCGGGACAGGGGATGAACACTGAAGCTTTCTTT. Amino acids: CASSPGQGMNTEAFF.

This chain links TRBV27 with TRBJ1-1; no clear D. Trimming cost V 8 bases and J 0 bases, with 13 bases left between them. The CDR3 has 14 amino acids. Germline CDR1 and CDR2: MNHEY and SMNVEV (reference sequence). The CDR3 DNA reads TGTGCCAGCCCTGTTGTTTGTATGAACACTGAAGCTTTCTTT. Translating gives CASPVVCMNTEAFF.

The chain is built from TRBV19 and TRBJ2-7; 9 bases match TRBD1. Looked up from germline, CDR1 is LNHDA and CDR2 is SQIVND (reference sequence). This CDR3 is built from 15 residues. The trim removed 3 bases at V and 6 bases at J, leaving 9 bases unmatched. The CDR3 DNA follows: TGTGCCAGTAGTATGCTCCGGACAGGGGTTGGCGAGCAGTACTTC. It specifies CASSMLRTGVGEQYF.

The DNA for the CDR3 is TGTGGCCAGCCCTTGGAGGTAAACACCATATATTTT. As protein: CGQPLEVNTIYF. V usage is TRBV21-1 and J usage is TRBJ1-3. TRBV21-1 is a pseudogene. The CDR3 has 12 amino acids.

The chain links TRBV5-1 to TRBJ2-3; 10 bases are a match to TRBD2. The CDR3 contains 16 residues. Per germline, CDR1 SGHRS and CDR2 YFSETQ. V lost 4 bases to trimming and J lost 2 bases; unmatched junction nucleotides: 7. The CDR3 reads CASSRLTSGSTDTQYF. The CDR3 DNA sequence: TGCGCCAGCAGCCGATTGACTAGCGGGTCCACAGATACGCAGTATTTT.

The V call is TRBV5-1, the J call TRBJ2-7, with D possibly matching TRBD2 (5 bases). The CDR3 totals 14 residues. From germline, CDR1 is SGHRS and CDR2 YFSETQ. V was clipped by 8 bases and J by 4 bases, with 19 bases between them. The CDR3 sequence is CARNPGSRRYEQYF. The CDR3, as DNA: TGCGCCAGGAACCCGGGATCCCGTCGTTACGAGCAGTACTTC.

The V call is TRBV19, the J call TRBJ2-1, with D perhaps matching TRBD2 (5 bases). Trimming cost V 8 bases and J 9 bases, with 20 bases left between them. Germline V gene data show CDR1 as LNHDA and CDR2 as SQIVND (reference sequence). The CDR3 length is 14 residues. CDR3 nucleotide sequence: TGTGCCAGTTCGACCCTACTAGGTTCTACTGAGCAGTTCTTC. Translating gives CASSTLLGSTEQFF.

This clone occurred once. The V gene is TRBV7-9, the J gene TRBJ2-7; 7 positions agree with TRBD1. V dropped 6 bases and J dropped 0; count of bases not matched to a gene: 5. CDR1 is SEHNR, CDR2 FQNEAQ, per germline (reference sequence). CDR3 length: 14 residues. CDR3 in DNA: TGTGCCAGCAGACGCGACAGGGACTCCTACGAGCAGTACTTC. It is translated as CASRRDRDSYEQYF.

This clone has only one observation. This chain connects TRBV21-1 to TRBJ2-3; the DNA was not compared with TRBD2, the D call given in the table. TRBV21-1 is designated a pseudogene. This CDR3 is built from 11 residues. The CDR3 sequence: CYGVGTDTQYF. In DNA form, the CDR3 reads TGTTACGGGGTCGGCACAGATACGCAGTATTTT.

The count of this clone is one. This sequence joins TRBV29-1 and TRBJ1-1; the match to TRBD1 covers 9 bases. J gave up 3 bases and V 8 bases, and 19 bases lay outside the gene matches. Per the germline V gene, CDR1 is SQVTM and CDR2 is ANQGSEA. This CDR3 has 17 residues. CDR3 in amino acids: CSLSGITGGALDTEAFF. DNA for the CDR3: TGCAGCTTAAGTGGAATTACAGGGGGCGCGTTGGACACTGAAGCTTTCTTT.

J is TRBJ1-1 and V is TRBV5-1; D call uncertain. The V end was cut by 3 bases, the J end by 5 bases, with 11 bases between. The CDR3 consists of 13 residues. Looked up from germline, CDR1 is SGHRS and CDR2 is YFSETQ. CDR3 bases: TGCGCCAGCAGCTCGGGTCTGGAAACTGAAGCTTTCTTT. Translation: CASSSGLETEAFF.

This clone was recorded once. The chain is built from TRBV7-8 and TRBJ2-7, with 11 bases that match TRBD1. CDR1 is SGHVS and CDR2 is FQNEAQ in the germline V gene. The CDR3 length is 15 residues. Germline trimming cut 2 bases from V and 6 bases from J; bases unmatched to any gene: 6. The CDR3: CASSLSGQGASEQYF. CDR3 nucleotides: TGTGCCAGCAGCTTATCAGGACAGGGGGCGTCCGAGCAGTACTTC.

Worth noting for this clone: Other DNA sequences in the sample encode the same CDR3. V and J are TRBV19 and TRBJ1-2; D is uncertain. Germline lookup yields CDR1 LNHDA and CDR2 SQIVND (reference sequence). V lost 3 bases to trimming and J lost 2 bases, with 7 bases between them. This CDR3 is 13 amino acids long. The CDR3 here is CASSIGENYGYTF. The CDR3 nucleotides are TGTGCCAGTAGTATTGGGGAGAACTATGGCTACACCTTC.

The genes are TRBV5-6 and TRBJ2-3, with D tentatively TRBD2 (6 bases). The CDR3 is made up of 13 amino acids. Germline V CDR1 and CDR2: SGHDT, YYEEEE. V lost 4 bases to trimming and J lost 1 base, with 7 bases between them. CDR3 loop: CASSGLRTDTQYF. The CDR3 nucleotides are TGTGCCAGCAGCGGACTACGCACAGATACGCAGTATTTT.

This chain links TRBV21-1 with TRBJ2-5; TRBD2, the table's D call, was not compared with the DNA. TRBV21-1 is described as a pseudogene. The CDR3 loop spans 15 amino acids. As DNA, the CDR3 is TGTGCCAGCAGCAAAGTACAGCGGCCGCAAGAGACCCAGTACTTC. Translated, it gives CASSKVQRPQETQYF.

This chain joins TRBV18 and TRBJ2-1; the match to TRBD1 covers 9 bases. Trimming at V came to 6 bases and at J to 2 bases, leaving 5 bases not matched to a gene. The CDR3 totals 15 residues. Germline assignment: CDR1 KGHSH and CDR2 LQKENI. The CDR3 loop is CASSLRQGAYNEQFF. CDR3 nucleotides: TGTGCCAGCTCCCTGAGACAGGGGGCCTACAATGAGCAGTTCTTC. Complete variable domain (other parts from reference TRBV18 and TRBJ2-1): NAGVMQNPRHLVRRRGQEARLRCSPMKGHSHVYWYRQLPEEGLKFMVYLQKENIIDESGMPKERFSAEFPKEGPSILRIQQVVRGDSAAYFCASSLRQGAYNEQFFGPGTRLTVL.

This rearrangement joins TRBV10-1 to TRBJ1-1, with D possibly being TRBD1 (5 bases). CDR3 length: 16 residues. Per germline, CDR1 WNHNN and CDR2 SYGVQD (reference sequence). V lost 4 bases, J lost 4 bases, and 19 bases lay in between. CDR3 residues: CASSASLGRGSTEAFF. CDR3 DNA sequence: TGCGCCAGCAGTGCCTCCCTCGGGAGGGGTAGCACTGAAGCTTTCTTT.